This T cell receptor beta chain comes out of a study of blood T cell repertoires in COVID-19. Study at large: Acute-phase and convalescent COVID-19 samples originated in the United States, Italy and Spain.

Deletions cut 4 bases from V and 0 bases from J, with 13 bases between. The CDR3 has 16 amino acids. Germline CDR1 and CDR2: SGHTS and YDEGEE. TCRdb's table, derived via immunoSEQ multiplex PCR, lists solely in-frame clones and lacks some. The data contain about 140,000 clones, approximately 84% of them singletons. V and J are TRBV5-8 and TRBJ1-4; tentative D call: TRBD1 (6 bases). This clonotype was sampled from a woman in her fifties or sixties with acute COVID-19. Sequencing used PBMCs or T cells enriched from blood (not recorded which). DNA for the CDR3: TGTGCCAGCAGCACCGGGACAACCTCAACTAATGAAAAACTGTTTTTT. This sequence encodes CASSTGTTSTNEKLFF. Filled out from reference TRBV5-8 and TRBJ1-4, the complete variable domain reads EAGVTQSPTHLIKTRGQQATLRCSPISGHTSVYWYQQALGLGLQFLLWYDEGEERNRGNFPPRFSGRQFPNYSSELNVNALELEDSALYLCASSTGTTSTNEKLFFGSGTQLSVL.